Listed below are T cell receptor beta chains from one sample, sequenced in a study of blood T cell repertoires in COVID-19. The repertoire was sequenced with immunoSEQ multiplex PCR; TCRdb's copy has only in-frame clones and lacks some. The sample lists 380,000 or so clones, 70% to 90% seen once, with roughly 2% in the top ten. Material: PBMCs or T cells enriched from blood (not recorded which). The receptors here all came from a woman aged 40 to 49 with acute COVID-19. Both conserved end residues are part of each CDR3. The D gene is left open where the match is weak. A row's size may be missing; if present it is once, few, many or a size class.

NA,TRBJ2-1,TRBD2,TRBV5-4,TGTGCCAGCAACTCGGGGGCTAGCGGGGGCCAATACAATGAGCAGTTCTTC,CASNSGASGGQYNEQFF
NA,TRBJ2-1,TRBD2,TRBV27,TGTGCCAGCAGTTTGTCGGGGGGGCCGAATGAGCAGTTCTTC,CASSLSGGPNEQFF
NA,TRBJ1-2,NA,TRBV30,TGTGCCTGGGGCAGGTCGGTAGGCTACACCTTC,CAWGRSVGYTF
NA,TRBJ1-2,NA,TRBV2,TGTGCCAGCAAAGGGGAAGTATCCGGCTACACCTTC,CASKGEVSGYTF
NA,TRBJ2-2,TRBD1,TRBV7-9,TGTGCCAGCAGATTTAACAGGGGTAACACCGGGGAGCTGTTTTTT,CASRFNRGNTGELFF
NA,TRBJ1-2,TRBD1,TRBV3-1/TRBV3-2,TGTGCCAGCAGGGCGGACAGGGGATATGGCTACACCTTC,CASRADRGYGYTF
NA,TRBJ2-1,TRBD2,TRBV2,TGTGCCAGCACCCAGCGGGGAAACTCCTACAATGAGCAGTTCTTC,CASTQRGNSYNEQFF
NA,TRBJ2-7,NA,TRBV5-1,TGCGCCAGCAGCCCCCGCGTTGGAGGCTACCAAACCTACGAGCAGTACTTC,CASSPRVGGYQTYEQYF
few,TRBJ2-3,TRBD2,TRBV4-2,TGTGCCAGCAGCCCAAGGACTAGACTTGGGGATACGCAGTATTTT,CASSPRTRLGDTQYF
NA,TRBJ2-1,TRBD2,TRBV11-2,TGTGCCAGCAGCTTAGGCGGCGGGGGATACAATGAGCAGTTCTTC,CASSLGGGGYNEQFF
NA,TRBJ2-3,TRBD1,TRBV25-1,TGTGCCAGCAGTGAATTCAGGGGGCAGGCAGATACGCAGTATTTT,CASSEFRGQADTQYF
NA,TRBJ2-7,TRBD2,TRBV9,TGTGCCAGCAGCGTTAGCGCTAGCGGGGCCCCCTACGAGCAGTACTTC,CASSVSASGAPYEQYF
NA,TRBJ1-3,NA,TRBV10-3,TGTGCCACCGGGAGTTCTGGAAACACCATATATTTT,CATGSSGNTIYF
NA,TRBJ2-7,NA,TRBV7-2,TGTGCCAGCAGCTTATACCAGGTCGGGGACGAGCAGTACTTC,CASSLYQVGDEQYF
NA,TRBJ1-1,NA,TRBV29-1,TGCAGCGTTGTCCAGAACACTGAAGCTTTCTTT,CSVVQNTEAFF
NA,TRBJ1-1,NA,TRBV11-2,TGTGCCAGCAGCTTATCGGTTGTTAACACTGAAGCTTTCTTT,CASSLSVVNTEAFF
NA,TRBJ1-1,NA,TRBV11-2,TGTGCCAGCAGCTTAGCTCAGGGAAGTGGGGCCACTGAAGCTTTCTTT,CASSLAQGSGATEAFF
NA,TRBJ2-5,NA,TRBV5-1,TGCGCCAGCAGCTTGGTGGGGGGAACACAAGAGACCCAGTACTTC,CASSLVGGTQETQYF
NA,TRBJ2-7,TRBD2,TRBV19,TGTGCCAGTAGTATTCGGCGGGAGAGGGACGAGCAGTACTTC,CASSIRRERDEQYF
NA,TRBJ1-1,NA,TRBV2,TGTGCCAGCAGTTCCGGGTTCACTGAAGCTTTCTTT,CASSSGFTEAFF
NA,TRBJ2-2,TRBD1,TRBV13,TGTGCCAGCAGCCGGGGACAGACAACGGCCGGGGAGCTGTTTTTT,CASSRGQTTAGELFF
once,TRBJ1-1,NA,TRBV30,TGTGCCTGGAGTATACAGGGTAGCACTGAAGCTTTCTTT,CAWSIQGSTEAFF
NA,TRBJ1-2,NA,TRBV2,TGTGCCAGCCAGGGGCGGTATGGCTACACCTTC,CASQGRYGYTF
NA,TRBJ1-1,NA,TRBV3-1/TRBV3-2,TGTGCCAGCAGCGGGGCAGCGTCGAACACTGAAGCTTTCTTT,CASSGAASNTEAFF